Sequencing of this T cell receptor beta chain was carried out in a study of Ad26.COV2.S vaccination and SARS-CoV-2 variants. Whole-study findings and limits: TCR breadth and depth analyses may have underestimated total T cell responses.

Comments on this clone: Its specificity is unknown.

CDR1 is GTSNPN, CDR2 SVGIG, per germline (reference sequence). This CDR3 is 13 amino acids long. V was cut by 0 bases and J by 5 bases, with 8 bases left in between. Described treatment: some 20 received Ad26.COV2.S at low or high dose, single or two shots; about 5 received placebo; per-sample allocation not given. Samples came from day 63 after the first vaccine or placebo injection. Here immunoSEQ multiplex PCR was the method, and the copy in TCRdb shows in-frame clones only, minus some. The repertoire includes hundreds of thousands of clones, roughly 90% of them detected once, and 1.5% sits in the top ten.

The receptor comes from a person aged 18-60 years who received the Ad26.COV2.S COVID-19 vaccine or a placebo. Source: peripheral blood, taken in a trial of Ad26.COV2.S vaccine versus placebo. The chain joins TRBV30 to TRBJ1-5; no firm D call. CDR3 sequence reads: CAWSVLRDQPQHF. Here the CDR3 DNA reads TGTGCCTGGAGTGTCCTTAGGGATCAGCCCCAGCATTTT.